This T cell receptor (beta chain) comes out of a study of blood T cell repertoires in COVID-19. Study context: Some COVID-19 samples were acute and others convalescent; all came from the United States, Italy and Spain. T cells, B-cell-depleted T cells, or PBMCs provided the cDNA or gDNA that served as material.

The assay was immunoSEQ multiplex PCR, and TCRdb's table has in-frame clones only and misses some. The table lists around 140,000 clones, around 89% of them singletons. CDR1 SGHRS and CDR2 YFSETQ come from the germline V gene. This CDR3 has 13 residues. V was clipped by 5 bases and J by 3 bases, with 11 bases between them. This clonotype was sampled from a man aged 45-65 years with acute or convalescent COVID-19. This chain links TRBV5-1 with TRBJ1-1; D gene unclear. Sequenced sample: peripheral blood. CDR3 nucleotide sequence: TGCGCCAGCAGTGAGGGTTACGACACTGAAGCTTTCTTT. Protein product: CASSEGYDTEAFF.